This T cell receptor (beta chain) originates from a study of blood T cells in healthy people across ages. CDR1 SEHNR and CDR2 FQNEAQ come from the germline V gene (reference sequence). Trimming stripped 1 base from V and 9 bases from J, with 18 bases between. The CDR3 loop spans 15 amino acids. This clonotype appeared a few times. Through a sample-barcoded 5' primer and a J-beta primer mix, a second PCR was run for roughly 6 to 12 cycles. TCRdb independently ran MiXCR on the 5' RACE reads; one entry per CDR3 protein. Counted here are about 1.8 million distinct CDR3 sequences, 49% occurring once; the ten biggest clones make up roughly 2%.

This chain uses TRBV7-9 with TRBJ2-5, with D maybe TRBD1 (6 bases). The sequencing sample was made of blood. The sequence came from a woman between 35 and 50 years old in good health. CDR3 sequence reads: CASSLEAGALGAQYF. The CDR3 DNA follows: TGTGCCAGCAGCTTAGAGGCAGGGGCCCTCGGGGCCCAGTACTTC. The full variable domain, its missing parts supplied by reference TRBV7-9 and TRBJ2-5, is DTGVSQNPRHKITKRGQNVTFRCDPISEHNRLYWYRQTLGQGPEFLTYFQNEAQLEKSRLLSDRFSAERPKGSFSTLEIQRTEQGDSAMYLCASSLEAGALGAQYFGPGTRLLVL.